The rows below give T cell receptor beta chains drawn from one sample of a study of cytomegalovirus exposure and HLA in healthy donors. Using immunoSEQ multiplex PCR, the repertoire was profiled, and TCRdb retains in-frame clones only, with some absent. This table holds 120,000 or so clones, over 60% found once. The sample comprised PBMCs. All receptors derive from a woman aged 60-75 years in good health and CMV-seropositive. Each CDR3 is given with its conserved first and last residue. D genes are given only for firm matches.

d_call	v_call	cdr3_length	cdr3_aa
TRBD2	TRBV10-3	14	CAISGAGVDDTQYF
TRBD2	TRBV5-1	15	CASRAGTSGTYEQYF
TRBD2	TRBV10-3	18	CAISTLAGGVGSYNEQFF
TRBD2	TRBV7-2	16	CASSLAGGRQSYEQYF
NA	TRBV11-3	13	CASSSGTSGELFF
NA	TRBV6-1	13	CASADTPIYGYTF
NA	TRBV6-5	11	CATVTGTEAFF
TRBD2	TRBV5-1	16	CASSLVGVSGSYEQYF
TRBD1	TRBV6-5	13	CASRTDRYTEAFF
NA	TRBV7-9	15	CASSQIRHSNTEAFF
TRBD1	TRBV10-3	13	CAGRGRTDYGYTF
NA	TRBV7-9	17	CASSLDWTDSSTDTQYF
NA	TRBV7-3	13	CASSSGQGETQYF
TRBD1	TRBV29-1	17	CSVQLQGASISGNTIYF
TRBD2	TRBV18	16	CASSQTGLAALGEQFF
TRBD2	TRBV10-1	15	CASSHTSGPYNEQFF
TRBD1	TRBV30	15	CAWSTGQGYRDEQFF